This TCR beta chain was recovered during a study of tissue T cells after allogeneic stem cell transplantation (dated by TCRdb to the early 2020s). Regarding the study in general: For tissues with multiple samples, a pathologist reviewed H&E sections and gave sequencing priority to samples with histologically apparent lymphocytes. The human arm was conducted as a prospective observational study, and neither blinding nor randomization was performed. Using research autopsies of patients with and without GVHD, plus mouse models of GVHD, the study profiled TCR beta repertoires across many tissues. What the authors observed across the whole study: A small and clinically heterogeneous patient cohort was studied, and sampling depth was acknowledged as a limitation. Which tissue TCRs were alloreactive or antigen-specific was not determined in the study, and some clones might have been persisting host cells. In both patients and mice, T cells from blood and spleen picked up only a limited part of the TCR repertoire that was detected in tissues. Within patients, how anatomically similar tissues were was a major factor shaping TCR repertoire composition, regardless of disease or transplant status. For the non-GVHD comparator patients, no blood samples were available. Only a few T cell clones appeared in more than one patient, yet motif-based clustering showed tissue-specific repertoire signatures that were shared between patients.

Note on this clone: The specificity of this receptor is unknown. The sample holds no much larger clone one base away, and base qualities are not on file.

This specimen's time point label, per the study, means: human tissue collected at research (rapid) autopsy. Three non-HCT comparator patients with other cancers, having at least five GI tract samples and no known GI disease at death, were selected retrospectively. Autopsy tissues included GI sites from esophagus to rectum, liver, skin and lymphoid organs including spleen, after a median post-mortem interval of roughly 9.8 hours. Each autopsy specimen was bisected, with one portion flash-frozen in liquid nitrogen and the remainder formalin-fixed, and the outer muscle layers of GI specimens were removed. To extract genomic DNA from frozen tissues, either the Mag-Bind Blood & Tissue DNA HDQ 96 Kit on a Chemagic 360 or the DNeasy Blood & Tissue Kit was used. Because of concern about red blood cell contamination, extracted DNA underwent additional purification with the Genomic DNA Clean & Concentrator-25 kit.

To prepare the library, the immunoSEQ multiplex PCR assay was applied. Adaptive Biotechnologies performed TCRbeta CDR3 sequencing at survey depth and reported CDR3 sequences, V/J genes, productive frequency, and template counts. TCR beta CDR3 regions were amplified from genomic DNA instead of RNA. The published analysis was carried out like this. Jensen-Shannon divergence served to quantify pairwise repertoire overlap between tissues, with 0 meaning identical and 1 meaning complete divergence. Based on pairwise JSD values, tissues were grouped by single-linkage agglomerative hierarchical clustering, and the results were shown as dendrograms. GLIPH2 was applied to all patient samples using simulation_depth 1000, kmer_min_depth 3, and cdr3_length_cutoff 8, and only groups with more than two unique CDR3s were retained. A standardized tissue-overlap score was calculated by extrapolating Jaccard GLIPH-group overlap across patients to a standard repertoire size of 1000 clones. Associations of diversity with clinical or experimental variables used linear mixed-effect models with tissue fixed effects and individual random effects. The table comes from immuneACCESS by way of TCRdb, which keeps in-frame sequences with V and J called. Part of the clones is missing from these tables; in studies checked, under half for an unresolved V gene and the rest for unknown reasons. The D gene and trimming were derived from the DNA, and the V and J assignments and clone size from that table. The sample table holds 7,500 to 10,000 clones, of which 60% to 75% were seen once. The top ten clonotypes cover 9.2% of the sample.

The CDR3 contains 13 residues, cysteine and phenylalanine counted. Of all the DNA, just the CDR3 is kept, 39 bases in frame from base 1. The trim is 2 bases for V and 5 bases for J, with a gap of 7 bases between the germline ends. CDR1 LGHDT and CDR2 YNNKEL are derived from the germline V gene (reference sequence). Material: tissue from the ileum, obtained at autopsy. This TCR was recovered from a woman aged 18-49 years with breast cancer. The V gene is TRBV3-1 (or the pseudogene TRBV3-2) and the J gene is TRBJ2-1; the D gene assignment is ambiguous. The nucleotide sequence reads as follows: TGTGCCAGCAGCCAACTTTCAGACAATGAGCAGTTCTTC. This gives the protein CASSQLSDNEQFF.